The source of this TCR beta chain is a study of Ad26.COV2.S vaccination and SARS-CoV-2 variants. In the study overall: Enrolled in COV1001, the donor was in the Ad26.COV2.S trial arm, which received the vaccine.

The V and J ends lost 0 bases and 3 bases respectively, with 8 bases between them. This CDR3 comprises 14 residues. Germline loops: CDR1 MNHEY, CDR2 SMNVEV (reference sequence). Assay used: immunoSEQ multiplex PCR; TCRdb lists only in-frame clones, some missing. The sample lists hundreds of thousands of clones; roughly 91% were seen once. To note about this clone: As yet, its antigen is unknown.

Regarding treatment: roughly 20 received Ad26.COV2.S at low or high dose, single or two shots; several received placebo; per-sample allocation not given. It was on day 63 after the first vaccine or placebo injection that samples were taken. Points from the study as a whole: Reported findings describe substantial breadth in spike-specific CD8+ and CD4+ T cell responses following vaccination. Recipients of either vaccine or placebo displayed similar breadth of non-spike TCRs.

The sequence derives from a person between 18 and 60 years old who received the Ad26.COV2.S COVID-19 vaccine or a placebo. The starting material was peripheral blood, obtained in a trial of Ad26.COV2.S vaccine versus placebo. The V call is TRBV27, the J call TRBJ1-2, with D unclear. CDR3 DNA sequence: TGTGCCAGCAGTTTATCATCGGGATACTATGGCTACACCTTC. Translation: CASSLSSGYYGYTF.